The 2 T cell receptor beta chains listed next were all sequenced from one sample in a study of blood T cell repertoires in COVID-19. Produced via immunoSEQ multiplex PCR; TCRdb's table is partial and in-frame only. Of around 150,000 clones in the sample, more than 75% were seen once. The sample consisted of PBMCs or T cells enriched from blood (not recorded which). Receptors were obtained from a woman between 45 and 65 years old who had recovered from COVID-19.

This clone was observed a single time. The chain employs TRBV3-1 (or the pseudogene TRBV3-2) and TRBJ2-1, with D perhaps TRBD2 (5 bases). The CDR3 has 15 residues. V was trimmed by 3 bases and J by 4 bases, leaving 13 bases between them. Germline V CDR1 and CDR2: LGHDT, YNNKEL (reference sequence). CDR3 sequence reads: CASSHRPSYYNEQFF. DNA for the CDR3: TGTGCCAGCAGCCATAGACCTAGCTATTACAATGAGCAGTTCTTC.

This sequence joins TRBV6-5 and TRBJ2-2, with TRBD2 identical over 10 bases. Germline CDR1 reads MNHEY; CDR2 reads SVGAGI. With 8 bases clipped from V and 4 bases from J, the junction kept 7 bases outside the gene matches. This CDR3 has 15 amino acids. CDR3 residues: CASLRSGGGTGELFF. CDR3 in DNA: TGTGCCAGCCTTCGAAGCGGGGGGGGCACCGGGGAGCTGTTTTTT.